Following are 26 T cell receptor beta chains from one sample sequenced in a study of OX40 agonist ivuxolimab in advanced cancers. Using immunoSEQ multiplex PCR, the repertoire was profiled, and TCRdb retains in-frame clones only, with some absent. This sample carries about 58,000 clones, 75% to 85% of them seen once, and the ten largest clones take approximately 1.1%. This specimen was CD4+ or CD8+ T cells sorted from blood, taken in a trial of the OX40 agonist ivuxolimab. Receptors originate from an adult with an advanced solid tumor such as melanoma, head and neck, liver or kidney cancer.

V and J are TRBV5-1 and TRBJ2-2; no clear D gene. The germline CDR1 and CDR2 sequences are SGHRS and YFSETQ. Trimming cost V 0 bases and J 6 bases, with 12 bases left between them. The CDR3 has 15 amino acids. The CDR3 region is CASSLETISSGELFF. The CDR3 region has the DNA TGCGCCAGCAGCTTGGAGACAATCAGCTCCGGGGAGCTGTTTTTT.

The rearrangement joins TRBV5-1 to TRBJ1-1; D gene uncertain. Trimming cost V 2 bases and J 2 bases, with 10 bases left between them. CDR1 is SGHRS, CDR2 YFSETQ, per germline. This CDR3 is 14 amino acids long. The CDR3 loop is CASSLIYQNTEAFF. The CDR3 DNA reads as TGCGCCAGCAGCTTAATTTACCAAAACACTGAAGCTTTCTTT. The full variable domain, in which reference TRBV5-1 and TRBJ1-1 provide the parts outside the CDR3, is KAGVTQTPRYLIKTRGQQVTLSCSPISGHRSVSWYQQTPGQGLQFLFEYFSETQRNKGNFPGRFSGRQFSNSRSEMNVSTLELGDSALYLCASSLIYQNTEAFFGQGTRLTVV.

The rearrangement links TRBV7-3 to TRBJ2-3; possible D gene TRBD2, 6 bases. Germline-derived CDR1 and CDR2 are SGHTA and FQGTGA. This CDR3 is built from 14 residues. V was shortened by 2 bases and J by 2 bases, with 8 bases between the two germline ends. In DNA form, the CDR3 reads TGTGCCAGCAGCTTAGCGGGAAACACAGATACGCAGTATTTT. It translates to CASSLAGNTDTQYF.

J is TRBJ2-1 and V is TRBV15; the match to TRBD2 covers 8 bases. The CDR3 runs to 15 residues. Germline V gene lookup returns CDR1 LNHNV and CDR2 YYDKDF (reference sequence). Trimming at V came to 0 bases and at J to 7 bases, leaving 5 bases not matched to a gene. The CDR3 protein is CATSRDLAGGNEQFF. CDR3 nucleotide sequence: TGTGCCACCAGCAGAGATCTAGCGGGTGGGAATGAGCAGTTCTTC.

The chain couples TRBV7-8 to TRBJ1-2, with 8 bases that match TRBD1. This CDR3 contains 15 residues. With 1 base clipped from V and 4 bases from J, the junction kept 5 bases outside the gene matches. In germline, CDR1 is SGHVS, CDR2 FQNEAQ. CDR3 loop: CASSLGQGQLYGYTF. CDR3 DNA sequence: TGTGCCAGCAGCTTAGGACAGGGGCAGCTCTATGGCTACACCTTC.

V is TRBV28 and J is TRBJ1-5, with D unresolved. Germline CDR1 is MDHEN and CDR2 is SYDVKM. The V and J ends lost 6 bases and 6 bases respectively, with 15 bases between them. This CDR3 has 14 amino acids. CDR3 nucleotides: TGTGCCAGCAGCATGGGCAGCCCCTCTCAGCCCCAGCATTTT. Translation: CASSMGSPSQPQHF. The entire variable domain, with the rest obtained from reference TRBV28 and TRBJ1-5, is as follows: DVKVTQSSRYLVKRTGEKVFLECVQDMDHENMFWYRQDPGLGLRLIYFSYDVKMKEKGDIPEGYSVSREKKERFSLILESASTNQTSMYLCASSMGSPSQPQHFGDGTRLSIL.

This rearrangement joins TRBV7-9 to TRBJ1-1; D is unresolved. Per the germline V gene, CDR1 is SEHNR and CDR2 is FQNEAQ (reference sequence). Between the trimmed V and J ends, which lost 2 bases and 1 base, there was a span of 8 bases. The length of the CDR3 is 14 residues. As DNA, the CDR3 is TGTGCCAGCAGCTTATATTCCGCGAACACTGAAGCTTTCTTT. Translated, it gives CASSLYSANTEAFF.

This chain uses TRBV6-1 with TRBJ1-5; D might be TRBD1 (6 bases). Germline V CDR1 and CDR2: MNHNS, SASEGT. V gave up 8 bases and J gave up 6 bases, with 17 bases separating them. The CDR3 sequence is 14 residues long. DNA for the CDR3: TGTGCCAGCCGAAAGGAACAGGGTTTTCAGCCCCAGCATTTT. It yields the protein CASRKEQGFQPQHF.

The chain uses TRBV28 and TRBJ2-7; TRBD1 agrees at 9 bases. V gave up 5 bases and J gave up 1 base; unmatched junction bases: 3. Per the germline V gene, CDR1 is MDHEN and CDR2 is SYDVKM. The CDR3 extends over 14 amino acids. The CDR3 sequence is CASSTGQGSYEQYF. For the CDR3, the DNA is TGTGCCAGCAGTACGGGACAGGGTTCCTACGAGCAGTACTTC.

This clone was detected only a few times. The V call is TRBV10-3, the J call TRBJ1-4, with D tentatively TRBD1 (6 bases). Germline lookup yields CDR1 ENHRY and CDR2 SYGVKD. This CDR3 spans 13 amino acids. Trimming took 2 bases from V and 8 from J, leaving 9 bases between them. Here the CDR3 reads CAISEAGDEKLFF. The CDR3 DNA follows: TGTGCCATCAGTGAGGCAGGGGACGAAAAACTGTTTTTT.

The rearrangement uses TRBV7-3 and TRBJ2-7, with D perhaps matching TRBD2 (5 bases). Germline-derived CDR1 and CDR2 are SGHTA and FQGTGA. The CDR3 sequence is 13 residues long. Trimming pared 1 base from V and 6 bases from J, leaving 10 bases between. CDR3 in DNA: TGTGCCAGCAGCTTAAACTGGCGGGCCGAGCAGTACTTC. This codes for CASSLNWRAEQYF.

The chain has TRBV7-8 and TRBJ1-5; D perhaps matches TRBD1 (5 bases). The V gene's germline CDR1 is SGHVS and CDR2 FQNEAQ. Trimming took off 0 bases at V and 3 bases at J, with 9 bases between the two ends. The CDR3 consists of 15 residues. CDR3 DNA: TGTGCCAGCAGCTTAGCCGGCAGGGACAATCAGCCCCAGCATTTT. Encoded protein: CASSLAGRDNQPQHF.

This clone has just a few counts. V gene TRBV10-1 combines with J gene TRBJ1-2; TRBD1 might be the D (5 bases). The CDR3 is made up of 13 amino acids. V shed 0 bases and J shed 8 bases, with 10 bases lying between them. Looked up from germline, CDR1 is WNHNN and CDR2 is SYGVQD (reference sequence). CDR3 protein: CASSESGGGGYTF. In DNA, the CDR3 is TGCGCCAGCAGTGAGTCTGGCGGGGGAGGCTACACCTTC.

The chain couples TRBV5-1 to TRBJ1-1; 7 bases line up with TRBD1. Germline V lookup: CDR1 SGHRS, CDR2 YFSETQ. The CDR3 is 14 residues long. Losses at the gene ends were 2 bases for V and 4 bases for J; bases not matched to a gene: 5. CDR3: CASSLDQGVTEAFF. The CDR3, as DNA: TGCGCCAGCAGCTTAGACCAGGGGGTCACTGAAGCTTTCTTT.

In its sample, this clone was seen many times. J is TRBJ2-2 and V is TRBV19, with 12 bases fitting TRBD1. Unmatched junction bases numbered 16, after V lost 9 bases and J lost 5 bases. This CDR3 is built from 18 residues. Germline loops: CDR1 LNHDA, CDR2 SQIVND (reference sequence). The CDR3 spells CASTPGVGTGGSTGELFF. The DNA for the CDR3 is TGTGCCAGCACCCCGGGAGTAGGGACAGGGGGCAGTACCGGGGAGCTGTTTTTT.

This chain links TRBV28 with TRBJ2-5; 8 bases line up with TRBD1. The CDR3 is made up of 16 amino acids. V shed 6 bases and J 5 bases; nucleotides not matched to a gene: 14. Germline V gene lookup returns CDR1 MDHEN and CDR2 SYDVKM. The CDR3 DNA is TGTGCCAGCAGGCCCGGGACAGGAAGGGGTTCGGAGACCCAGTACTTC. Translation: CASRPGTGRGSETQYF.

The rearrangement joins TRBV5-1 to TRBJ1-1; D is unresolved. With 4 bases removed from V and 11 bases from J, the gap between germline ends came to 21 bases. The germline gives CDR1 SGHRS, CDR2 YFSETQ. The CDR3 spans 14 residues. The CDR3 protein is CASSPQETTQSAFF. Here the CDR3 DNA reads TGCGCCAGCAGCCCGCAGGAGACGACCCAGTCGGCTTTCTTT.

The V and J genes are TRBV6-5 and TRBJ2-7; 9 bases fit TRBD1. Per the germline V gene, CDR1 is MNHEY and CDR2 is SVGAGI. The V and J ends lost 7 bases and 3 bases, in that order; junction bases with no gene match: 7. This CDR3 has 14 residues. CDR3 residues: CASTAYRGLYEQYF. CDR3 bases: TGTGCCAGCACTGCGTACAGGGGGCTCTACGAGCAGTACTTC.

This clone came up once. The rearrangement links TRBV7-8 to TRBJ2-7; 10 bases fit TRBD1. V dropped 5 bases and J dropped 4; count of bases not matched to a gene: 2. The CDR3 has 13 amino acids. Germline V gene sequence: CDR1 SGHVS, CDR2 FQNEAQ. The CDR3, as DNA: TGTGCCAGCAGCAGGACAGGGGGGTACGAGCAGTACTTC. This gives the protein CASSRTGGYEQYF.

The chain combines TRBV11-3 with TRBJ2-5; 7 nucleotides align to TRBD2. The CDR3 runs 16 residues. CDR1 and CDR2 from the germline V gene are SGHNT and YENEEA. J gave up 4 bases and V 1 base, and 9 bases lay outside the gene matches. The CDR3 region is CASSLVPLGLGETQYF. As DNA, the CDR3 is TGTGCCAGCAGCTTAGTTCCCCTTGGACTAGGAGAGACCCAGTACTTC.

The chain joins TRBV7-6 to TRBJ2-2, with 12 nucleotides matching TRBD1. The CDR3 spans 16 residues. Germline V lookup: CDR1 SGHVS, CDR2 FNYEAQ. V shed 2 bases and J 6 bases; nucleotides not matched to a gene: 4. As DNA, the CDR3 is TGTGCCAGCAGCTTATCCGGGACAGGGGGCCCCGGGGAGCTGTTTTTT. Translated: CASSLSGTGGPGELFF.

By proportion, this clone is medium-sized (0.01 to 0.1%). The chain couples TRBV15 to TRBJ1-2; D is ambiguous. Germline loops: CDR1 LNHNV, CDR2 YYDKDF (reference sequence). There are 14 residues in the CDR3. V was pared by 0 bases and J by 1 base, with 6 bases between. This chain's CDR3 is CATSRDLFNYGYTF. Written as DNA, the CDR3 is TGTGCCACCAGCAGAGATCTGTTTAACTATGGCTACACCTTC.

The chain joins TRBV5-6 to TRBJ2-7, with TRBD1 as a possible D gene (5 bases). The CDR3 totals 16 residues. From germline, CDR1 is SGHDT and CDR2 YYEEEE. V shed 0 bases and J shed 9 bases, with 22 bases lying between them. The CDR3 here is CASSLVVLGAERVQYF. The CDR3 DNA reads TGTGCCAGCAGCTTGGTGGTTCTAGGGGCTGAAAGGGTGCAGTACTTC.

This clone was found a few times. The chain joins TRBV7-6 to TRBJ1-5; 8 nucleotides line up with TRBD1. The V gene end was trimmed by 5 bases and the J gene end by 7 bases; junction bases not matched to a gene: 4. The CDR3 covers 13 residues. Per germline, CDR1 SGHVS and CDR2 FNYEAQ. The chain's CDR3 is CASSPGGWQPQHF. CDR3 DNA: TGTGCCAGCAGCCCAGGGGGCTGGCAGCCCCAGCATTTT.

As DNA, the CDR3 is TGTGCCAGCAGCCCTAGGTGGGGGGAGAAGCTGTTCTTC. It translates to CASSPRWGEKLFF. V and J are TRBV9 and TRBJ2-1, with D possibly matching TRBD2 (6 bases). V was clipped by 4 bases and J by 15 bases, with 20 bases between them. This CDR3 region has 13 residues. Germline V gives CDR1 SGDLS, CDR2 YYNGEE.

This chain uses TRBV5-5 with TRBJ2-6; D not resolved. The CDR3 consists of 16 residues. Germline CDR1 is SGHKS and CDR2 is YYEKEE (reference sequence). Trimming took off 2 bases at V and 0 bases at J, with 9 bases between the two ends. Here the CDR3 DNA reads TGTGCCAGCAGCTTCCACTGGAGCTCTGGGGCCAACGTCCTGACTTTC. Translation gives CASSFHWSSGANVLTF. The complete variable domain, with remaining parts taken from reference TRBV5-5 and TRBJ2-6, reads DAGVTQSPTHLIKTRGQQVTLRCSPISGHKSVSWYQQVLGQGPQFIFQYYEKEERGRGNFPDRFSARQFPNYSSELNVNALLLGDSALYLCASSFHWSSGANVLTFGAGSRLTVL.